A selection of T cell receptor beta chains follows, all from one sample in a study of beta chain features in type 1 diabetes. Generated by immunoSEQ multiplex PCR, the TCRdb table keeps only in-frame clones and is missing some. The sample gives tens of thousands of clones, 30% to 40% of which show up once; 0.45% is in the top ten. Sequencing was carried out using stem cell memory CD4+ T cells from blood. All receptors come from a woman between 18 and 29 years old in good health. The CDR3 runs from the conserved cysteine through the conserved F or W.

j_call	v_call	cdr3_aa
TRBJ2-3	TRBV6-5	CASSYNTPSTDTQYF
TRBJ1-1	TRBV9	CASSVGGQRTEAFF
TRBJ2-5	TRBV6-6	CASRDGTVQETQYF
TRBJ2-5	TRBV7-8	CASTPAGSPETQYF
TRBJ2-5	TRBV5-4	CASTATQGVGETQYF
TRBJ2-3	TRBV29-1	CSGGTASTDTQYF
TRBJ2-1	TRBV25-1	CASSEPSGRDEQFF
TRBJ1-2	TRBV7-2	CASSRTGGWGYTF
TRBJ1-1	TRBV5-1	CASSLEQYTEAFF
TRBJ2-2	TRBV25-1	CASSEGLAGNTGELFF
TRBJ2-5	TRBV9	CASSFSGGAVETQYF
TRBJ2-6	TRBV7-9	CASSSYRGGVPGANVLTF
TRBJ2-5	TRBV29-1	CSIIPRDREETQYF
TRBJ1-2	TRBV2	CASKVGTGDIYGYTF
TRBJ1-2	TRBV4-2	CASSPSPGETNYGYTF
TRBJ1-1	TRBV7-9	CASSLGGGSGEAFF
TRBJ1-2	TRBV7-9	CASSPRDRVNYGYTF
TRBJ2-2	TRBV5-4	CASRLTSARSTGELFF
TRBJ2-7	TRBV5-7	CASSGPDRGHEQYF
TRBJ1-5	TRBV6-5	CASSYSGEGWQPQHF
TRBJ2-3	TRBV7-3	CASSRDSVGTQYF
TRBJ2-1	TRBV19	CASSTGGRSYNEQFF
TRBJ1-1	TRBV9	CASSAIQGINTEAFF
TRBJ1-5	TRBV30	CAWSTRTNQPQHF
TRBJ1-5	TRBV30	CAWSGTDNQPQHF
TRBJ2-3	TRBV7-2	CASSFETSGRRTQYF
TRBJ1-4	TRBV2	CASISGTVNEKLFF
TRBJ2-3	TRBV5-1	CASSLAVVASGTDTQYF
TRBJ1-2	TRBV15	CATSRDQGPYGYTF
TRBJ2-5	TRBV5-4	CASSLKGEETQYF
TRBJ2-5	TRBV7-3	CASSRDRAETQYF
TRBJ1-5	TRBV7-2	CASSDRDRQPQHF
TRBJ2-3	TRBV13	CASSLDHAGGPTDTQYF
TRBJ1-2	TRBV7-2	CASSTGGGVGYGYTF
TRBJ2-7	TRBV19	CASSIKGAHEQYF
TRBJ2-5	TRBV5-1	CASSPNPGGVETQYF
TRBJ1-5	TRBV5-1	CASSLDGYSNQPQHF
TRBJ1-4	TRBV4-3	CASSLLGGGAGEKLFF
TRBJ2-1	TRBV5-4	CASTVLGGDYNEQFF
TRBJ2-3	TRBV7-9	CASSLSYGQGPDTDTQYF
TRBJ2-7	TRBV6-6	CASTYGQGSEQYF
TRBJ1-3	TRBV5-4	CASSTAIGSSGNTIYF
TRBJ2-5	TRBV4-1	CASSRRGETQYF
TRBJ2-1	TRBV5-1	CASSPGTGQWNEQFF
TRBJ1-2	TRBV5-6	CASSLPGQTYGYTF
TRBJ2-1	TRBV19	CASSRGGSSYNEQFF
TRBJ2-5	TRBV5-1	CASSLEGGGLGETQYF
TRBJ1-1	TRBV5-1	CASAPWGRGTEAFF
TRBJ1-1	TRBV6-5	CASSYRRGAPEAFF
TRBJ2-2	TRBV5-6	CASSLLHRAIPLNTGELFF
TRBJ1-5	TRBV30	CAWSRTGNSQPQHF
TRBJ1-1	TRBV5-4	CASSPGEPAYTEAFF
TRBJ2-4	TRBV15	CATSRAVAGVGKNIQYF
TRBJ2-4	TRBV10-3	CAISERGGEDIQYF
TRBJ1-1	TRBV6-5	CASSRGAAEREAFF
TRBJ1-5	TRBV7-6	CASSQAGSNQPQHF
TRBJ2-5	TRBV28	CASSSREETQYF
TRBJ1-1	TRBV7-8	CASSSLETTEAFF
TRBJ2-3	TRBV27	CASSWTGTWGDTQYF
TRBJ1-1	TRBV19	CASRSGGGYTEAFF